The 10 T cell receptor beta chains listed next were all sequenced from one sample in a study of T cell clonotyping in hematopoietic cell transplantation. Profiled with immunoSEQ multiplex PCR; TCRdb holds only in-frame clones, not every one. The data hold approximately 17,000 clones, with approximately 74% observed a single time. Sequenced sample: peripheral blood mononuclear cells. These receptors all stem from a woman in her sixties or seventies in good health. Some clones in this sample may be carry-over from other donors' samples.

J is TRBJ1-2 and V is TRBV7-2; a weak D match, TRBD1 (6 bases). Germline assignment: CDR1 SGHTA and CDR2 FQGNSA. The CDR3 spans 14 residues. V was cut by 5 bases and J by 4 bases, with 14 bases left in between. CDR3 nucleotide sequence: TGTGCCAGCAGCCCCTCGGGGACACTCTATGGCTACACCTTC. It encodes CASSPSGTLYGYTF.

This clone has a handful of counts. This rearrangement joins TRBV6-6 to TRBJ2-5, with D possibly called TRBD1 or TRBD2 (6 bases each). TRBJ2-7 explains the end of the DNA better; the J call may be wrong. This CDR3 contains 14 residues. Germline values: CDR1 MNHNY, CDR2 SVGAGI (reference sequence). CDR3 nucleotides: TGTGCCAGCAGTTACGGGGGGCCCTCGGACGAGCAGTACTTC. It yields the protein CASSYGGPSDEQYF.

The V and J genes are TRBV14 and TRBJ1-4; 8 bases align to TRBD1. V was clipped by 4 bases and J by 7 bases; unmatched bases: 2. The CDR3 consists of 13 residues. Germline V gene lookup returns CDR1 SGHDN and CDR2 FVKESK. CDR3 region: CASSRGQGEKLFF. Written as DNA, the CDR3 is TGTGCCAGCAGCCGTGGACAGGGTGAAAAACTGTTTTTT.

V is TRBV6-5 and J is TRBJ2-5, with D perhaps TRBD2 (5 bases). With 0 bases removed from V and 7 bases from J, the gap between germline ends came to 9 bases. CDR3 length equals 13 residues. Germline CDR1 is MNHEY and CDR2 is SVGAGI. CDR3 residues: CASSYSTKGTQYF. CDR3 nucleotides: TGTGCCAGCAGTTACTCGACTAAAGGGACCCAGTACTTC.

The V call is TRBV9, the J call TRBJ2-7; TRBD2 matches 8 bases. The V gene's germline CDR1 is SGDLS and CDR2 YYNGEE. Trimming took 3 bases from V and 4 from J; bases not matched to a gene: 9. This CDR3 comprises 15 residues. CDR3: CASSGTSGGIYEQYF. The CDR3 DNA reads as TGTGCCAGCAGCGGAACTAGCGGAGGAATTTACGAGCAGTACTTC.

This clone came up once. The chain carries TRBV5-1 and TRBJ2-7; no definite D call. V was clipped by 0 bases and J by 2 bases, with 12 bases between them. Germline lookup yields CDR1 SGHRS and CDR2 YFSETQ. The CDR3 runs 15 residues. The CDR3 is CASSLDAIFTYEQYF. The CDR3 DNA sequence: TGCGCCAGCAGCTTGGACGCCATATTCACCTACGAGCAGTACTTC. The complete variable domain, with remaining parts taken from reference TRBV5-1 and TRBJ2-7, reads KAGVTQTPRYLIKTRGQQVTLSCSPISGHRSVSWYQQTPGQGLQFLFEYFSETQRNKGNFPGRFSGRQFSNSRSEMNVSTLELGDSALYLCASSLDAIFTYEQYFGPGTRLTVT.

V and J are TRBV7-2 and TRBJ2-7; 13 nucleotides agree with TRBD2. The CDR3 loop spans 16 amino acids. Trimming took 0 bases from V and 7 from J; bases not matched to a gene: 6. The germline CDR1 and CDR2 sequences are SGHTA and FQGNSA. CDR3 nucleotides: TGTGCCAGCAGCTTAGCTTCTGGGACTAGCGGGATGGAGCAGTACTTC. Its translation: CASSLASGTSGMEQYF. Full variable domain (remainder filled in from reference TRBV7-2 and TRBJ2-7): GAGVSQSPSNKVTEKGKDVELRCDPISGHTALYWYRQSLGQGLEFLIYFQGNSAPDKSGLPSDRFSAERTGGSVSTLTIQRTQQEDSAVYLCASSLASGTSGMEQYFGPGTRLTVT.

The gene calls are TRBV25-1 and TRBJ1-5; 8 nucleotides line up with TRBD1. Trimming cost V 8 bases and J 0 bases; bases outside gene matches: 15. This CDR3 region has 18 residues. The germline V gene encodes CDR1 MGHDK and CDR2 SYGVNS. The CDR3 region is CASGDPGTGGNSNQPQHF. As DNA, the CDR3 is TGTGCCAGCGGGGACCCTGGGACAGGCGGAAATAGCAATCAGCCCCAGCATTTT.

V is TRBV4-3 and J is TRBJ2-7; D not certain. The V end was cut by 4 bases, the J end by 2 bases, with 15 bases between. Germline CDR1 reads LGHNA; CDR2 reads YSLEER. This CDR3 has 15 amino acids. The CDR3 sequence: CASSPTALHTYEQYF. The CDR3, as DNA: TGCGCCAGCAGCCCTACAGCTCTCCATACCTACGAGCAGTACTTC.

The chain has TRBV28 and TRBJ2-7; 7 bases are a match to TRBD1. This CDR3 spans 13 amino acids. Germline V lookup: CDR1 MDHEN, CDR2 SYDVKM. J was trimmed by 4 bases and V by 11 bases; bases with no gene match: 11. CDR3 coding DNA: TGTGCCGCTTCCGGGACAGACCCTTACGAGCAGTACTTC. Protein: CAASGTDPYEQYF.